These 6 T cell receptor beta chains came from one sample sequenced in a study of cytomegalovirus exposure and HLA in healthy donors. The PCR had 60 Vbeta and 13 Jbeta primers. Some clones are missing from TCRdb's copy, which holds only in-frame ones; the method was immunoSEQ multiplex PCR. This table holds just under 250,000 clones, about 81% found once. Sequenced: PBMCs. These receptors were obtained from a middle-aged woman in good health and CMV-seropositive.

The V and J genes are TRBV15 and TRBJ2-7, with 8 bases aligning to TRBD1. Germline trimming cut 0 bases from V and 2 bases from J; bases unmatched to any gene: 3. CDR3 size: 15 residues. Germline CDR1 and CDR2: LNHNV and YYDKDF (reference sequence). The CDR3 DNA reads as TGTGCCACCAGCAGAGATGGGACAGGTACCTACGAGCAGTACTTC. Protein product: CATSRDGTGTYEQYF.

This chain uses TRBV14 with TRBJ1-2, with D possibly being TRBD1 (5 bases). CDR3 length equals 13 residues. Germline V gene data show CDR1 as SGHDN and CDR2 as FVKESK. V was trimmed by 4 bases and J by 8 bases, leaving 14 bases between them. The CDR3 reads CASSPTLAGGYTF. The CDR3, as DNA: TGTGCCAGCAGCCCCACCCTGGCAGGGGGCTACACCTTC. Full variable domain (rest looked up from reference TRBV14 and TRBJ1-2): EAGVTQFPSHSVIEKGQTVTLRCDPISGHDNLYWYRRVMGKEIKFLLHFVKESKQDESGMPNNRFLAERTGGTYSTLKVQPAELEDSGVYFCASSPTLAGGYTFGSGTRLTVV.

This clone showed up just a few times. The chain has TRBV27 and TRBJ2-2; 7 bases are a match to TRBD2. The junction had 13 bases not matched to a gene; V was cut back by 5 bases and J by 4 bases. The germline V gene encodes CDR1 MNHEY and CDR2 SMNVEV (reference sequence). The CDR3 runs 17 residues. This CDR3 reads CASSRDVGGVATGELFF. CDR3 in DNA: TGTGCCAGCAGTCGAGATGTGGGAGGGGTAGCCACCGGGGAGCTGTTTTTT.

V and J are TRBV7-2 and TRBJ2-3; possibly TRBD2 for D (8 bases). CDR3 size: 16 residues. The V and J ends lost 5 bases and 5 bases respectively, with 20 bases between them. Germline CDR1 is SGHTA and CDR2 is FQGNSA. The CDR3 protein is CASSATPGGGIDTQYF. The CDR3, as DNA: TGTGCCAGCAGCGCTACCCCGGGAGGGGGCATAGATACGCAGTATTTT. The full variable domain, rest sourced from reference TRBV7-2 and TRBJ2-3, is GAGVSQSPSNKVTEKGKDVELRCDPISGHTALYWYRQSLGQGLEFLIYFQGNSAPDKSGLPSDRFSAERTGGSVSTLTIQRTQQEDSAVYLCASSATPGGGIDTQYFGPGTRLTVL.

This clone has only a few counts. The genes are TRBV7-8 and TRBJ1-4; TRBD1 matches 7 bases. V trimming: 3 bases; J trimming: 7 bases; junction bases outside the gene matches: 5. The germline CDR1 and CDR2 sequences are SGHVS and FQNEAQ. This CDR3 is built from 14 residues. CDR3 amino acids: CASSLTGRGEKLFF. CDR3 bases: TGTGCCAGCAGCTTGACAGGGCGAGGTGAAAAACTGTTTTTT.

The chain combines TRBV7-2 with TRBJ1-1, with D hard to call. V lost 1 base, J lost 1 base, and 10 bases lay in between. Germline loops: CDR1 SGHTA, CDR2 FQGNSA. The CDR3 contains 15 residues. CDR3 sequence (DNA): TGTGCCAGCAGCTTAGTGTCAGGCGCGAACACTGAAGCTTTCTTT. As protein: CASSLVSGANTEAFF. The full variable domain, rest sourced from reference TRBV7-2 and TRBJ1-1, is GAGVSQSPSNKVTEKGKDVELRCDPISGHTALYWYRQSLGQGLEFLIYFQGNSAPDKSGLPSDRFSAERTGGSVSTLTIQRTQQEDSAVYLCASSLVSGANTEAFFGQGTRLTVV.